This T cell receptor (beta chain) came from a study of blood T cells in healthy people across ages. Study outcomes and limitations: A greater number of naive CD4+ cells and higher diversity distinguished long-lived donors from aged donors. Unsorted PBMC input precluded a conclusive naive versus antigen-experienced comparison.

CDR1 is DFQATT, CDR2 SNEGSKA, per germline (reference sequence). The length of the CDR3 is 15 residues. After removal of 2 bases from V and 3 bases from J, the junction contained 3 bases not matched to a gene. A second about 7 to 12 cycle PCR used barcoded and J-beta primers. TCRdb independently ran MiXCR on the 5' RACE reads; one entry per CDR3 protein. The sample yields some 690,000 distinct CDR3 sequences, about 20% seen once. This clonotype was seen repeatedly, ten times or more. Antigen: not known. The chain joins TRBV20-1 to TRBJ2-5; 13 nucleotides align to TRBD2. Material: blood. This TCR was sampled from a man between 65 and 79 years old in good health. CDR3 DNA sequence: TGCAGTGCTAGACCGGGGACTAGCGGGGAAGAGACCCAGTACTTC. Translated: CSARPGTSGEETQYF.